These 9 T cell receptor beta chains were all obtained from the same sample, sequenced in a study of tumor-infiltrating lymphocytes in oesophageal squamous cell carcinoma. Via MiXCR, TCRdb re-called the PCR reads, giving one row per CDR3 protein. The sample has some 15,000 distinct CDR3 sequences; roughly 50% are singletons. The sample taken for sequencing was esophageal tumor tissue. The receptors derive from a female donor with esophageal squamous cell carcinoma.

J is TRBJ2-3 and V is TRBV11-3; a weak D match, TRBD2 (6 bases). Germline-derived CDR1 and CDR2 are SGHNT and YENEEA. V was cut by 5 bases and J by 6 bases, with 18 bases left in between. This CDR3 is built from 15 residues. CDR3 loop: CASSANSGFSDTQYF. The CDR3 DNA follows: TGTGCCAGCAGCGCCAATAGCGGCTTTTCGGATACGCAGTATTTT.

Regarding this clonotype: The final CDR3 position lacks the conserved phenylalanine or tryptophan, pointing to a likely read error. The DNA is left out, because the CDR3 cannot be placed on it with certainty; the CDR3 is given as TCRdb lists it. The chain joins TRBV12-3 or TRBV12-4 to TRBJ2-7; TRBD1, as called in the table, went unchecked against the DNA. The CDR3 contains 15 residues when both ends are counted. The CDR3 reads CASSLRGGNGYTFGS.

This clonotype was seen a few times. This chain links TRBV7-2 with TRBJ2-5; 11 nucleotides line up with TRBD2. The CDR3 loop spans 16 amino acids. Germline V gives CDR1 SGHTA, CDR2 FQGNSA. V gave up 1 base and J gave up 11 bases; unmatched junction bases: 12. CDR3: CASSLGLLAGATKQYF. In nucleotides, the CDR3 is TGTGCCAGCAGCTTAGGACTACTAGCGGGAGCTACTAAGCAGTACTTC.

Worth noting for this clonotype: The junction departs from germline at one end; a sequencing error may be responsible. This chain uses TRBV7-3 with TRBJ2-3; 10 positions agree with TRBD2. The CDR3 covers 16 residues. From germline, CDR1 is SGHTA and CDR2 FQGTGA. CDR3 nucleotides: TGTGCCGGCAGCACTGGGAGCGGGAGGGCCGGTGAGACCCAGTGCTTC. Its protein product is CAGSTGSGRAGETQCF.

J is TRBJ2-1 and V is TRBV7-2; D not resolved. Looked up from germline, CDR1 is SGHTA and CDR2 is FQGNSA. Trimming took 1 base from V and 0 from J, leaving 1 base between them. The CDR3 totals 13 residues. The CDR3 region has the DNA TGTGCCAGCAGCTTAGTCTCCTACAATGAGCAGTTCTTC. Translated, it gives CASSLVSYNEQFF.

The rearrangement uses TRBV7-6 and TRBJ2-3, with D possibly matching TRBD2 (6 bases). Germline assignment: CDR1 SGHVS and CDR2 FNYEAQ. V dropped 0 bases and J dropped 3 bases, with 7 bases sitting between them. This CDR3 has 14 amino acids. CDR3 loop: CASSLASGTDTQYF. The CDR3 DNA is TGTGCCAGCAGCTTAGCTAGCGGTACAGATACGCAGTATTTT.

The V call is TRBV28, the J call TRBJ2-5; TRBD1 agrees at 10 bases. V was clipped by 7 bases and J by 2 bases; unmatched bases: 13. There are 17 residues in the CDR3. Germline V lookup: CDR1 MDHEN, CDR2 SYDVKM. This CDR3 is CASITGTGETLQETQYF. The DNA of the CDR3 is TGTGCCAGCATTACCGGGACAGGGGAAACCTTGCAAGAGACCCAGTACTTC. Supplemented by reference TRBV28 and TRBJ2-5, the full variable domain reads DVKVTQSSRYLVKRTGEKVFLECVQDMDHENMFWYRQDPGLGLRLIYFSYDVKMKEKGDIPEGYSVSREKKERFSLILESASTNQTSMYLCASITGTGETLQETQYFGPGTRLLVL.

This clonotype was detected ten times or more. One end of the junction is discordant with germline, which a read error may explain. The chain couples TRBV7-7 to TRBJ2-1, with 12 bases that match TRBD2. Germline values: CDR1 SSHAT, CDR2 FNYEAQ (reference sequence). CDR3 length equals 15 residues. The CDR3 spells CASSPTSGGYNEQFF. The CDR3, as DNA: TGTGCTAGCAGCCCGACTAGCGGGGGTTACAATGAGCAGTTCTTC.

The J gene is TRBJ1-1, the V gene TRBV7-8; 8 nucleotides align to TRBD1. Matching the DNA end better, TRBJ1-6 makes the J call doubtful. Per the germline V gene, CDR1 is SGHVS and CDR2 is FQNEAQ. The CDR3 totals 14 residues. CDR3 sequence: CASSWTGQYSPLHF. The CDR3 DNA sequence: TGTGCCAGCAGTTGGACAGGGCAGTATTCACCCCTCCACTTT.